One and the same sample provided the 2 T cell receptor beta chains below, sequenced in a study of PD-1 blockade in classical Hodgkin lymphoma. Generated by immunoSEQ multiplex PCR, the TCRdb table keeps only in-frame clones and is missing some. The table lists 96,000 or so clones, roughly 91% of them singletons, with roughly 1.9% in the top ten. Noted time point: cycle 4 day 1 (C4D1), after more than five weeks of nivolumab. Each patient experienced a relapse that followed autologous stem cell transplantation, and brentuximab vedotin exposure varied. The material was peripheral blood mononuclear cells (PBMCs), obtained before the fourth cycle of nivolumab. The receptors were sampled from a human donor with classical Hodgkin lymphoma.

The table lists this clone with a few counts. V gene TRBV9 combines with J gene TRBJ1-2; 8 positions agree with TRBD1. This CDR3 has 14 amino acids. CDR1 and CDR2 from the germline V gene are SGDLS and YYNGEE. The ends lost 3 bases at V and 2 bases at J; junction bases unmatched: 3. Written as DNA, the CDR3 is TGTGCCAGCAGCGAGGACAGGGCGAACTATGGCTACACCTTC. This encodes CASSEDRANYGYTF. Together with reference TRBV9 and TRBJ1-2, the CDR3 gives the full variable domain: DSGVTQTPKHLITATGQRVTLRCSPRSGDLSVYWYQQSLDQGLQFLIQYYNGEERAKGNILERFSAQQFPDLHSELNLSSLELGDSALYFCASSEDRANYGYTFGSGTRLTVV.

The V gene is TRBV2, the J gene TRBJ2-7; D might be TRBD2 (6 bases). Germline lookup yields CDR1 SNHLY and CDR2 FYNNEI. The CDR3 loop spans 14 amino acids. V lost 8 bases, J lost 6 bases, and 20 bases lay in between. Written as DNA, the CDR3 is TGTGCCAGCCATCCTCGGGCGGGACGGGTCGAGCAGTACTTC. The encoded protein is CASHPRAGRVEQYF.